This T cell receptor (beta chain) stems from a study of blood T cell repertoires in COVID-19. At the level of the study: Samples representing acute and convalescent COVID-19 were sourced from the United States, Italy and Spain. PBMCs, B-cell-depleted T cells, or T cells provided the cDNA or gDNA that made up the material.

This CDR3 has 13 residues. V lost 6 bases, J lost 1 base, and 10 bases lay in between. Germline CDR1 reads SGHRS; CDR2 reads YFSETQ. Original processing methods: Amplified reference gene primers provided the basis for estimating nucleated cell counts. TCRdb keeps only in-frame clones here, not all; method: immunoSEQ multiplex PCR. V and J calls and clone size are as listed in that table; D and trimming were resolved from the DNA. The repertoire holds about 170,000 clones, with 85% to 90% as singletons. The specimen sequenced was peripheral blood. The sequence was obtained from a young man with active or convalescent COVID-19. The chain joins TRBV5-1 to TRBJ1-1; tentatively, D is TRBD1 (5 bases). CDR3 coding DNA: TGCGCCAGCAATCAGGGAACGAACACTGAAGCTTTCTTT. This translates into CASNQGTNTEAFF.